The rows below give T cell receptor beta chains drawn from one sample of a study of blood T cell repertoires in COVID-19. Sequencing used immunoSEQ multiplex PCR; TCRdb keeps in-frame clones, though not all of them. The top ten clones hold roughly 10% of a sample with about 220,000 clones, roughly 88% of them seen once. Sequenced material: peripheral blood. These receptor sequences come from a man over 45 with active or convalescent COVID-19. The CDR3 runs from the conserved cysteine through the conserved F or W. A D gene is named only where the DNA matches it firmly. Clone size is shown for a subset of rows, as once, few, many or a class of expanded clone.

j_call: TRBJ2-1
d_call: -
clone_size: -
v_call: TRBV28
cdr3_aa: CASSPRLLVSYNEQFF
cdr3_nt: TGTGCCAGCAGTCCGAGACTACTAGTGTCCTACAATGAGCAGTTCTTC

j_call: TRBJ1-2
d_call: TRBD1
clone_size: -
v_call: TRBV2
cdr3_aa: CASSEAGQGAAGYTF
cdr3_nt: TGTGCCAGCAGTGAAGCTGGCCAGGGGGCCGCTGGCTACACCTTC

j_call: TRBJ2-4
d_call: -
clone_size: -
v_call: TRBV28
cdr3_aa: CASSPTGNIQYF
cdr3_nt: TGTGCCAGCAGCCCGACAGGAAACATTCAGTACTTC

j_call: TRBJ1-5
d_call: -
clone_size: few
v_call: TRBV29-1
cdr3_aa: CSVGDQPQHF
cdr3_nt: TGCAGCGTTGGAGATCAGCCCCAGCATTTT

j_call: TRBJ1-2
d_call: -
clone_size: -
v_call: TRBV14
cdr3_aa: CASSRDPGVSAWGYTF
cdr3_nt: TGTGCCAGCAGCCGAGACCCAGGGGTCTCCGCATGGGGCTACACCTTC

j_call: TRBJ2-1
d_call: -
clone_size: -
v_call: TRBV12-5
cdr3_aa: CASGLDVGVGDEQFF
cdr3_nt: TGTGCTAGTGGTTTGGACGTGGGAGTAGGAGATGAGCAGTTCTTC

j_call: TRBJ2-4
d_call: TRBD1
clone_size: -
v_call: TRBV7-9
cdr3_aa: CASSYGQGKNIQYF
cdr3_nt: TGTGCCAGCAGCTATGGACAGGGGAAAAACATTCAGTACTTC

j_call: TRBJ2-2
d_call: -
clone_size: -
v_call: TRBV5-1
cdr3_aa: CASTELMPTGELFF
cdr3_nt: TGCGCCAGCACCGAACTGATGCCCACCGGGGAGCTGTTTTTT

j_call: TRBJ2-5
d_call: TRBD2
clone_size: -
v_call: TRBV6-5
cdr3_aa: CASRTRRGETQYF
cdr3_nt: TGTGCCAGCAGAACCAGGCGGGGGGAGACCCAGTACTTC

j_call: TRBJ2-7
d_call: -
clone_size: -
v_call: TRBV11-2
cdr3_aa: CASSSSSGYEQYF
cdr3_nt: TGTGCCAGCAGCTCCAGTAGCGGATACGAGCAGTACTTC

j_call: TRBJ2-3
d_call: -
clone_size: -
v_call: TRBV7-2
cdr3_aa: CASSLERGGNTQYF
cdr3_nt: TGTGCCAGCAGCTTAGAAAGGGGAGGAAATACGCAGTATTTT

j_call: TRBJ2-1
d_call: -
clone_size: once
v_call: TRBV28
cdr3_aa: CASSLELNEQFF
cdr3_nt: TGTGCCAGCAGTTTAGAGCTCAATGAGCAGTTCTTC

j_call: TRBJ2-5
d_call: -
clone_size: once
v_call: TRBV7-2
cdr3_aa: CASSLMRAGETQYF
cdr3_nt: TGTGCCAGCAGCCTTATGAGGGCGGGGGAGACCCAGTACTTC

j_call: TRBJ1-3
d_call: -
clone_size: -
v_call: TRBV3-1/TRBV3-2
cdr3_aa: CASSHDYGQTASGNTIYF
cdr3_nt: TGTGCCAGCAGCCATGACTATGGACAGACAGCCTCTGGAAACACCATATATTTT